What follows are 17 T cell receptor beta chains derived from one specimen sequenced in a study of blood T cell repertoires in COVID-19. Assay used: immunoSEQ multiplex PCR; TCRdb lists only in-frame clones, some missing. The sample lists roughly 240,000 clones, 87% occurring once. Sequenced: PBMCs or T cells enriched from blood (not recorded which). The receptors stem from a woman aged 30 to 39 with acute COVID-19.

The J gene is TRBJ2-7, the V gene TRBV10-3; a possible D gene is TRBD1 (5 bases). The germline CDR1 and CDR2 sequences are ENHRY and SYGVKD. The CDR3 covers 14 residues. V was pared by 2 bases and J by 2 bases, with 10 bases between. The CDR3 here is CAISEAGIPYEQYF. Here the CDR3 DNA reads TGTGCCATCAGTGAGGCAGGGATTCCCTACGAGCAGTACTTC.

The chain couples TRBV27 to TRBJ2-1, with D uncertain. With 5 bases removed from V and 0 bases from J, the gap between germline ends came to 14 bases. Germline CDR1 is MNHEY and CDR2 is SMNVEV (reference sequence). The length of the CDR3 is 16 residues. The CDR3 DNA is TGTGCCAGCAGTACATCTAGTCCAAGCTCCTACAATGAGCAGTTCTTC. Translation: CASSTSSPSSYNEQFF.

This chain joins TRBV2 and TRBJ2-7; unclear D gene. CDR3 length: 15 residues. The germline V gene has CDR1 SNHLY and CDR2 FYNNEI. The V end was cut by 7 bases, the J end by 0 bases, with 16 bases between. CDR3 nucleotides: TGTGCCAGCAACCTAGATGACTCTTACTCCTACGAGCAGTACTTC. Its translation is CASNLDDSYSYEQYF. Using reference TRBV2 and TRBJ2-7 for the parts outside the CDR3, the full variable domain is EPEVTQTPSHQVTQMGQEVILRCVPISNHLYFYWYRQILGQKVEFLVSFYNNEISEKSEIFDDQFSVERPDGSNFTLKIRSTKLEDSAMYFCASNLDDSYSYEQYFGPGTRLTVT.

This sequence joins TRBV5-4 and TRBJ2-1, with D tentatively TRBD1 (7 bases). The V and J ends lost 3 bases and 6 bases respectively, with 13 bases between them. CDR1 and CDR2 (germline): SGHNT, YYREEE (reference sequence). This CDR3 is 14 amino acids long. DNA of the CDR3: TGTGCCAGCAGCTCCCGTCAGGGGGGCAATGAGCAGTTCTTC. It is translated as CASSSRQGGNEQFF.

The chain carries TRBV10-3 and TRBJ2-1; a weak D match, TRBD2 (7 bases). V was clipped by 6 bases and J by 4 bases, with 16 bases between them. The germline V gene has CDR1 ENHRY and CDR2 SYGVKD. The CDR3 extends over 15 amino acids. CDR3 amino acids: CAIRRGPRIYNEQFF. The CDR3 DNA reads as TGTGCCATCAGGCGGGGGCCTCGCATTTACAATGAGCAGTTCTTC.

The CDR3 sequence is CASSTRVGVTSTDTQYF. In DNA form, the CDR3 reads TGTGCCAGCAGCACTAGGGTTGGGGTAACTAGCACAGATACGCAGTATTTT. This chain connects TRBV7-9 to TRBJ2-3; possible D gene TRBD2, 5 bases. Germline-derived CDR1 and CDR2 are SEHNR and FQNEAQ (reference sequence). This CDR3 contains 17 residues. Trimming shortened V by 5 bases and J by 0 bases, and 18 bases separated the two germline ends.

The chain combines TRBV7-2 with TRBJ2-5, with 9 bases identical to TRBD2. The germline gives CDR1 SGHTA, CDR2 FQGNSA. This CDR3 has 16 amino acids. V lost 0 bases to trimming and J lost 0 bases; unmatched junction nucleotides: 2. The CDR3 region is CASSLASGGYQETQYF. As DNA, the CDR3 is TGTGCCAGCAGCTTAGCTAGCGGGGGCTACCAAGAGACCCAGTACTTC.

The chain combines TRBV19 with TRBJ2-7; 8 bases match TRBD1. This CDR3 is 13 amino acids long. The V segment lost 5 bases and the J segment 4 bases; nucleotides outside the gene matches: 4. Germline-derived CDR1 and CDR2 are LNHDA and SQIVND (reference sequence). The CDR3 DNA follows: TGTGCCAGTAGTCGGCAGGGGGCGTACGAGCAGTACTTC. This codes for CASSRQGAYEQYF.

This rearrangement joins TRBV2 to TRBJ1-1, with 9 bases fitting TRBD1. The CDR3 runs 13 residues. V was pared by 8 bases and J by 3 bases, with 4 bases of the junction left unmatched. Looked up from germline, CDR1 is SNHLY and CDR2 is FYNNEI. This CDR3 reads CASRTGVDTEAFF. The DNA for the CDR3 is TGTGCCAGCCGGACAGGGGTGGACACTGAAGCTTTCTTT.

V and J are TRBV10-3 and TRBJ1-4; a weak D match, TRBD1 (5 bases). V gave up 6 bases and J gave up 8 bases, with 13 bases separating them. Germline V gives CDR1 ENHRY, CDR2 SYGVKD. The CDR3 runs 13 residues. CDR3 sequence reads: CAISRDFLEKLFF. The CDR3, as DNA: TGTGCCATCAGCCGGGACTTCCTGGAAAAACTGTTTTTT.

The V and J genes are TRBV7-9 and TRBJ1-1; no firm D call. Germline V lookup: CDR1 SEHNR, CDR2 FQNEAQ (reference sequence). V shed 3 bases and J shed 4 bases, with 12 bases lying between them. The CDR3 covers 14 residues. CDR3 sequence (DNA): TGTGCCAGCAGCTTCGAGCTGGTTGGCACTGAAGCTTTCTTT. This encodes CASSFELVGTEAFF.

The chain is built from TRBV3-1 (or the pseudogene TRBV3-2) and TRBJ2-5; a weak D match, TRBD2 (6 bases). This CDR3 is built from 12 residues. The germline V and J ends were trimmed by 4 bases and 4 bases, with 7 bases remaining between them. The germline CDR1 and CDR2 sequences are LGHDT and YNNKEL (reference sequence). CDR3 region: CASSPGGETQYF. The CDR3 bases are TGTGCCAGCAGCCCCGGGGGAGAGACCCAGTACTTC.

This chain connects TRBV29-1 to TRBJ1-1; D remains ambiguous. Per germline, CDR1 SQVTM and CDR2 ANQGSEA. V was shortened by 7 bases and J by 0 bases, with 18 bases between the two germline ends. This CDR3 has 15 amino acids. For the CDR3, the DNA is TGCAGCGCACGGACCGGAGGTTTTATGAACACTGAAGCTTTCTTT. Translating gives CSARTGGFMNTEAFF.

CDR3 loop: CASSVGEAKNIQYF. CDR3 DNA: TGTGCCAGCAGCGTAGGGGAGGCCAAAAACATTCAGTACTTC. This sequence joins TRBV9 and TRBJ2-4, with D perhaps TRBD2 (5 bases). V gave up 0 bases and J gave up 1 base, with 5 bases separating them. The CDR3 loop spans 14 amino acids. Germline lookup yields CDR1 SGDLS and CDR2 YYNGEE.

V usage is TRBV12-5 and J usage is TRBJ1-4; 11 nucleotides agree with TRBD1. Germline V gives CDR1 LGHNT, CDR2 FRNRAP. The CDR3 is 19 amino acids. The ends lost 6 bases at V and 1 base at J; junction bases unmatched: 13. CDR3 amino acids: CASGRYRGQGAQTNEKLFF. The CDR3 DNA sequence: TGTGCTAGTGGCCGATACCGAGGACAGGGGGCGCAAACTAATGAAAAACTGTTTTTT.

The chain has TRBV19 and TRBJ1-2; TRBD1 might be the D (6 bases). The CDR3 has 17 residues. Trimming pared 6 bases from V and 2 bases from J, leaving 22 bases between. Germline assignment: CDR1 LNHDA and CDR2 SQIVND (reference sequence). CDR3 in DNA: TGTGCCAGTAGCTCAGGACAGCGATTTGGCCCAAACTATGGCTACACCTTC. Its translation: CASSSGQRFGPNYGYTF.

J is TRBJ2-5 and V is TRBV13; 10 bases fit TRBD2. The CDR3 spans 16 residues. V shed 5 bases and J 2 bases; nucleotides not matched to a gene: 8. Germline V lookup: CDR1 PRHDT, CDR2 FYEKMQ (reference sequence). The CDR3 nucleotides read TGTGCCAGCAGCCCCGGACTAGCGGCGATTCAAGAGACCCAGTACTTC. As protein: CASSPGLAAIQETQYF.